These 32 T cell receptor beta chains were sequenced from one sample in a study of fetal regulatory T cell absence and autoimmunity. The repertoire was sequenced with immunoSEQ multiplex PCR; TCRdb's copy has only in-frame clones and lacks some. The sample holds 95,000 to 100,000 clones, more than 70% seen once. Sequencing input: pancreas tissue. These receptors all stem from a male donor with IPEX syndrome.

The V call is TRBV4-3, the J call TRBJ1-4, with D perhaps TRBD1 (6 bases). The CDR3 is 16 amino acids. CDR1 and CDR2 (germline): LGHNA, YSLEER. Trimming removed 0 bases from V and 6 bases from J, with 14 bases in between. CDR3 residues: CASSQDTGFGDEKLFF. For the CDR3, the DNA is TGCGCCAGCAGCCAAGATACAGGGTTCGGGGATGAAAAACTGTTTTTT.

The V call is TRBV2, the J call TRBJ2-3; 13 bases match TRBD2. This CDR3 spans 15 amino acids. J gave up 4 bases and V 10 bases, and 8 bases lay outside the gene matches. The germline CDR1 and CDR2 sequences are SNHLY and FYNNEI. CDR3 coding DNA: TGTGCCACCAAGCTTACTAGCGGGGGGGCAGATACGCAGTATTTT. Amino acid sequence: CATKLTSGGADTQYF.

This clone is deemed medium-sized (0.01 to 0.1%). V is TRBV11-2 and J is TRBJ2-5; 15 bases align to TRBD2. This CDR3 region has 16 residues. With 4 bases clipped from V and 5 bases from J, the junction kept 5 bases outside the gene matches. The germline V gene has CDR1 SGHAT and CDR2 FQNNGV. The chain's CDR3 is CASSSGLAGGRETQYF. In nucleotides, the CDR3 is TGTGCCAGCAGCTCGGGACTAGCGGGGGGCAGGGAGACCCAGTACTTC. Together with reference TRBV11-2 and TRBJ2-5, the CDR3 gives the full variable domain: EAGVAQSPRYKIIEKRQSVAFWCNPISGHATLYWYQQILGQGPKLLIQFQNNGVVDDSQLPKDRFSAERLKGVDSTLKIQPAKLEDSAVYLCASSSGLAGGRETQYFGPGTRLLVL.

The chain links TRBV11-2 to TRBJ2-3, with a possible D match to TRBD1 (5 bases). The CDR3 has 14 residues. Trimming removed 0 bases from V and 8 bases from J, with 12 bases in between. Germline-derived CDR1 and CDR2 are SGHAT and FQNNGV. The CDR3 sequence is CASSLDGHPRTQYF. Here the CDR3 DNA reads TGTGCCAGCAGCTTAGATGGACACCCACGTACGCAGTATTTT.

The chain employs TRBV7-2 and TRBJ2-7; no clear D. Per the germline V gene, CDR1 is SGHTA and CDR2 is FQGNSA. V gave up 1 base and J gave up 2 bases, with 6 bases separating them. This CDR3 is 13 amino acids long. CDR3 region: CASSLDMTYEQYF. For the CDR3, the DNA is TGTGCCAGCAGCTTAGACATGACCTACGAGCAGTACTTC.

This clone was found a few times. The rearrangement joins TRBV30 to TRBJ2-1, with D perhaps matching TRBD2 (5 bases). CDR3 length: 11 residues. V lost 5 bases, J lost 3 bases, and 5 bases lay in between. Germline loops: CDR1 GTSNPN, CDR2 SVGIG (reference sequence). Here the CDR3 DNA reads TGTGCCTGGCGGGGCTACAATGAGCAGTTCTTC. Its protein product is CAWRGYNEQFF.

The chain couples TRBV5-4 to TRBJ2-7, with D possibly TRBD2 on 5 matching bases. Germline V CDR1 and CDR2: SGHNT, YYREEE (reference sequence). V was pared by 4 bases and J by 3 bases, with 11 bases between. CDR3 size: 13 residues. This CDR3 is CASSIGLNYEQYF. Written as DNA, the CDR3 is TGTGCCAGCAGCATCGGACTTAACTACGAGCAGTACTTC.

The rearrangement uses TRBV6-1 and TRBJ1-1; 7 bases match TRBD1. Germline V gene lookup returns CDR1 MNHNS and CDR2 SASEGT. The CDR3 sequence is 18 residues long. The V segment lost 2 bases and the J segment 0 bases; nucleotides outside the gene matches: 12. CDR3 coding DNA: TGTGCCAGCAGTGAAAAGGCTGGCACCAGGGGGATGAACACTGAAGCTTTCTTT. Amino acids: CASSEKAGTRGMNTEAFF.

This sequence joins TRBV19 and TRBJ1-1; D is unresolved. Trimming took off 4 bases at V and 4 bases at J, with 13 bases between the two ends. The CDR3 spans 14 residues. Germline V lookup: CDR1 LNHDA, CDR2 SQIVND (reference sequence). The CDR3 DNA follows: TGTGCCAGTAGTAATAAGGGTATGGGCACTGAAGCTTTCTTT. Protein sequence: CASSNKGMGTEAFF.

This chain joins TRBV9 and TRBJ2-5; TRBD1 aligns across 9 bases. Germline V gene sequence: CDR1 SGDLS, CDR2 YYNGEE. V was clipped by 4 bases and J by 4 bases; unmatched bases: 5. The CDR3 length is 14 residues. In DNA form, the CDR3 reads TGTGCCAGCAGCTTAACAGGGGGCGGAGAGACCCAGTACTTC. Translating gives CASSLTGGGETQYF.

V gene TRBV7-9 combines with J gene TRBJ1-4; a possible D gene is TRBD1 (5 bases). The CDR3 totals 14 residues. Germline CDR1 reads SEHNR; CDR2 reads FQNEAQ (reference sequence). The V gene lost 6 bases and the J gene lost 3 bases, with 11 bases spanning the gap. DNA of the CDR3: TGTGCCAGCAGTTCCGGGACTCCTAATGAAAAACTGTTTTTT. Translated, it gives CASSSGTPNEKLFF.

The V gene is TRBV7-2, the J gene TRBJ2-7; TRBD2 aligns across 7 bases. CDR3 length equals 15 residues. Losses at the gene ends were 4 bases for V and 5 bases for J; bases not matched to a gene: 11. Per germline, CDR1 SGHTA and CDR2 FQGNSA. CDR3 in DNA: TGTGCCAGCAGCTCCGCCGGGGGGAGGATCAACGAGCAGTACTTC. Residues: CASSSAGGRINEQYF.

V and J are TRBV4-3 and TRBJ2-7, with D unresolved. V was pared by 2 bases and J by 3 bases, with 8 bases between. In germline, CDR1 is LGHNA, CDR2 YSLEER. There are 13 residues in the CDR3. CDR3 in DNA: TGCGCCAGCAGCCAATTCCAGAACTACGAGCAGTACTTC. Protein product: CASSQFQNYEQYF.

In this sample, this clone turned up a few times. V usage is TRBV10-3 and J usage is TRBJ1-5, with D possibly matching TRBD1 (6 bases). The CDR3 covers 13 residues. Trimming took off 4 bases at V and 8 bases at J, with 12 bases between the two ends. The germline V gene encodes CDR1 ENHRY and CDR2 SYGVKD. The CDR3 DNA is TGTGCCATCAGTGTTAACAGGGAGGAGCCCCAGCATTTT. It encodes CAISVNREEPQHF.

The count of this clone is one. The V call is TRBV4-1, the J call TRBJ2-1, with unresolved D. The CDR3 runs 13 residues. Trimming cost V 0 bases and J 10 bases, with 10 bases left between them. The V gene's germline CDR1 is MGHRA and CDR2 YSYEKL. The CDR3 coding sequence is TGCGCCAGCAGCCAAGATCTGGACCGAGAGCAGTTCTTC. The encoded protein is CASSQDLDREQFF.

V usage is TRBV15 and J usage is TRBJ2-7, with 11 bases lining up with TRBD2. The CDR3 covers 17 residues. With V trimmed by 5 bases and J by 5 bases, 14 bases remained unmatched. Germline-derived CDR1 and CDR2 are LNHNV and YYDKDF (reference sequence). CDR3 DNA sequence: TGTGCCACCAGCTCTTCCCACCTTAGCGGGAGGGCCCACGAGCAGTACTTC. The encoded protein is CATSSSHLSGRAHEQYF.

The gene calls are TRBV25-1 and TRBJ1-4; the match to TRBD1 covers 10 bases. The CDR3 extends over 16 amino acids. V gave up 7 bases and J gave up 0 bases; unmatched junction bases: 5. Germline-derived CDR1 and CDR2 are MGHDK and SYGVNS. CDR3 protein: CASIGQGGATNEKLFF. In DNA form, the CDR3 reads TGTGCCAGCATCGGACAGGGGGGTGCAACTAATGAAAAACTGTTTTTT.

This clone has just a few counts. The chain combines TRBV7-9 with TRBJ2-7; the D gene is possibly TRBD1 (6 bases). CDR1 SEHNR and CDR2 FQNEAQ come from the germline V gene (reference sequence). The CDR3 spans 15 residues. The V gene lost 1 base and the J gene lost 0 bases, with 10 bases spanning the gap. In DNA, the CDR3 is TGTGCCAGCAGCTTAGTCGGACAGAGCTCCTACGAGCAGTACTTC. Protein sequence: CASSLVGQSSYEQYF. The full variable domain, in which reference TRBV7-9 and TRBJ2-7 provide the parts outside the CDR3, is DTGVSQNPRHKITKRGQNVTFRCDPISEHNRLYWYRQTLGQGPEFLTYFQNEAQLEKSRLLSDRFSAERPKGSFSTLEIQRTEQGDSAMYLCASSLVGQSSYEQYFGPGTRLTVT.

The chain employs TRBV6-6 and TRBJ2-1; 7 positions match TRBD2. Germline loops: CDR1 MNHNY, CDR2 SVGAGI (reference sequence). The CDR3 contains 16 residues. Trimming took 0 bases from V and 6 from J; bases not matched to a gene: 8. Here the CDR3 DNA reads TGTGCCAGCAGTTACTCGGCGGGAGCCCCCTTCAATGAGCAGTTCTTC. This sequence encodes CASSYSAGAPFNEQFF.

The chain recombines TRBV4-1 with TRBJ2-7, with 10 bases lining up with TRBD2. CDR3 length: 15 residues. V gave up 3 bases and J gave up 2 bases; unmatched junction bases: 4. Looked up from germline, CDR1 is MGHRA and CDR2 is YSYEKL. CDR3 region: CASSHRTSGAYEQYF. As DNA, the CDR3 is TGCGCCAGCAGCCACCGAACTAGCGGGGCCTACGAGCAGTACTTC.

The rearrangement joins TRBV5-1 to TRBJ2-5; the D gene could be TRBD1 or TRBD2 (6 bases each). V dropped 1 base and J dropped 1 base, with 14 bases sitting between them. This CDR3 region has 16 residues. Germline V gives CDR1 SGHRS, CDR2 YFSETQ. The CDR3 nucleotides read TGCGCCAGCAGCTTGTGGTGGGGGGCCCCCCAAGAGACCCAGTACTTC. It is translated as CASSLWWGAPQETQYF.

The rearrangement joins TRBV29-1 to TRBJ2-5; D gene ambiguous. The CDR3 has 14 residues. Germline V gives CDR1 SQVTM, CDR2 ANQGSEA. The V end was cut by 1 base, the J end by 1 base, with 10 bases between. The CDR3 bases are TGCAGCGTTGAAGGGGCCCTGGGCCAAGAGACCCAGTACTTC. It encodes CSVEGALGQETQYF.

The chain combines TRBV11-1 with TRBJ2-7; TRBD2 matches 7 bases. V dropped 5 bases and J dropped 4; count of bases not matched to a gene: 11. CDR1 is SGHAT, CDR2 FQDESV, per germline (reference sequence). The CDR3 contains 15 residues. CDR3 sequence reads: CASSPLGRPGYEQYF. In DNA form, the CDR3 reads TGTGCCAGCAGCCCACTCGGGAGGCCGGGGTACGAGCAGTACTTC.

This chain joins TRBV7-2 and TRBJ1-4; the match to TRBD1 covers 10 bases. V gave up 4 bases and J gave up 7 bases; unmatched junction bases: 0. Germline values: CDR1 SGHTA, CDR2 FQGNSA. The CDR3 sequence is 13 residues long. The CDR3, as DNA: TGTGCCAGCAGCTGGACAGGGGGTGAAAAACTGTTTTTT. Its translation is CASSWTGGEKLFF. The complete variable domain, with remaining parts taken from reference TRBV7-2 and TRBJ1-4, reads GAGVSQSPSNKVTEKGKDVELRCDPISGHTALYWYRQSLGQGLEFLIYFQGNSAPDKSGLPSDRFSAERTGGSVSTLTIQRTQQEDSAVYLCASSWTGGEKLFFGSGTQLSVL.

The J gene is TRBJ2-7, the V gene TRBV29-1; D unclear. Trimming cost V 3 bases and J 5 bases, with 8 bases left between them. Germline CDR1 reads SQVTM; CDR2 reads ANQGSEA. The CDR3 runs 11 residues. This CDR3 reads CSVDEANEQYF. In nucleotides, the CDR3 is TGCAGCGTTGATGAGGCGAACGAGCAGTACTTC.

This CDR3 is CASGLKHNGELFF. CDR3 coding DNA: TGTGCTAGTGGTTTGAAGCACAACGGGGAGCTGTTTTTT. The V call is TRBV12-5, the J call TRBJ2-2; unclear D gene. Germline-derived CDR1 and CDR2 are LGHNT and FRNRAP. Trimming left V 2 bases short and J 7 bases short, with 8 bases between. The CDR3 has 13 residues.

This clone came up once. The rearrangement joins TRBV5-1 to TRBJ2-5, with 10 bases aligning to TRBD2. The V gene end was trimmed by 2 bases and the J gene end by 4 bases; junction bases not matched to a gene: 5. This CDR3 comprises 15 residues. Per germline, CDR1 SGHRS and CDR2 YFSETQ. DNA of the CDR3: TGCGCCAGCAGCTTAGCGGGGGGGCCCGGAGAGACCCAGTACTTC. Its translation: CASSLAGGPGETQYF.

The rearrangement joins TRBV7-6 to TRBJ2-5; D unresolved. Trimming took 5 bases from V and 0 from J, leaving 4 bases between them. The CDR3 loop spans 12 amino acids. Germline V CDR1 and CDR2: SGHVS, FNYEAQ. This CDR3 is CASSKYQETQYF. The CDR3 nucleotides are TGTGCCAGCAGCAAATACCAAGAGACCCAGTACTTC.

This clone appeared once. The chain couples TRBV6-6 to TRBJ2-1; D remains ambiguous. Germline lookup yields CDR1 MNHNY and CDR2 SVGAGI (reference sequence). Trimming took 2 bases from V and 0 from J, leaving 2 bases between them. This CDR3 spans 13 amino acids. Here the CDR3 reads CASSYNSYNEQFF. The CDR3 DNA follows: TGTGCCAGCAGTTACAACTCCTACAATGAGCAGTTCTTC.

The genes are TRBV9 and TRBJ2-3; unclear D gene. Trimming took off 0 bases at V and 5 bases at J, with 10 bases between the two ends. CDR3 length: 14 amino acids. Germline CDR1 reads SGDLS; CDR2 reads YYNGEE. CDR3 loop: CASSVGNSGDTQYF. DNA of the CDR3: TGTGCCAGCAGCGTAGGAAATTCGGGAGATACGCAGTATTTT.

The rearrangement links TRBV4-1 to TRBJ2-2, with 10 nucleotides matching TRBD2. The CDR3 is 17 residues long. V trimming: 4 bases; J trimming: 4 bases; junction bases outside the gene matches: 9. Germline CDR1 reads MGHRA; CDR2 reads YSYEKL. CDR3 nucleotide sequence: TGCGCCAGCAGCCTTACCTCAGCGGGAGGGGTCACCGGGGAGCTGTTTTTT. The encoded protein is CASSLTSAGGVTGELFF.

The chain joins TRBV7-9 to TRBJ1-2, with D uncertain. This CDR3 region has 16 residues. V dropped 0 bases and J dropped 3 bases, with 14 bases sitting between them. Germline lookup yields CDR1 SEHNR and CDR2 FQNEAQ (reference sequence). Written as DNA, the CDR3 is TGTGCCAGCAGCTTAGCGCTGTGGGAGGGTCACTATGGCTACACCTTC. It encodes CASSLALWEGHYGYTF.